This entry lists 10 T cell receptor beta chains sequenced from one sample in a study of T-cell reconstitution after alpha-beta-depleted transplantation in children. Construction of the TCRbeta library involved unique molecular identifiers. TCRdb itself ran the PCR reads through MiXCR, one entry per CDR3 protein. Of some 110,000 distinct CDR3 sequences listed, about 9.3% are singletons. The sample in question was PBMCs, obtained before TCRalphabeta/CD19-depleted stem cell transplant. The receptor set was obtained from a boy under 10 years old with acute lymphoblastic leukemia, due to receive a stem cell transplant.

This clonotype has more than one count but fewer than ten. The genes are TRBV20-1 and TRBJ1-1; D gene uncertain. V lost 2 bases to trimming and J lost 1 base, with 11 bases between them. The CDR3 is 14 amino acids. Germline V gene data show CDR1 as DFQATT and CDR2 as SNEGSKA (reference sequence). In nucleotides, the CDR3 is TGCAGTGCTAGATTTTACATCCAGAACACTGAAGCTTTCTTT. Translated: CSARFYIQNTEAFF.

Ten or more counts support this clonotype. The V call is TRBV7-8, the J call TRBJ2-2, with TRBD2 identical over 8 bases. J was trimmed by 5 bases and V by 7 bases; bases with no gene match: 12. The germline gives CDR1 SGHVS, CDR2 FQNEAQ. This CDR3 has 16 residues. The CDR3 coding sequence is TGTGCCAGCATCCAAGACCCAGCGGGAGATACCGGGGAGCTGTTTTTT. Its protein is CASIQDPAGDTGELFF.

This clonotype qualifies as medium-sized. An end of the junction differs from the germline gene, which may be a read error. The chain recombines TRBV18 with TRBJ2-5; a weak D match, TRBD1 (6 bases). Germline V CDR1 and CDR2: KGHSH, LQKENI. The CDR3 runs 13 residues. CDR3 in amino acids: CASSPRGQETQYF. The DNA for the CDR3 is TGCGCCAGCAGCCCGAGGGGGCAAGAGACCCAGTACTTC.

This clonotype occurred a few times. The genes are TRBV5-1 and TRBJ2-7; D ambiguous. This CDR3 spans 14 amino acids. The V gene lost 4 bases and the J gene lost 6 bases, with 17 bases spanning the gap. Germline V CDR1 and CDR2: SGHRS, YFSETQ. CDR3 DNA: TGCGCCAGCAGCCCGGATGTAGGGCAGAGCGAGCAGTACTTC. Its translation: CASSPDVGQSEQYF. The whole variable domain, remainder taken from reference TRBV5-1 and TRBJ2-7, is KAGVTQTPRYLIKTRGQQVTLSCSPISGHRSVSWYQQTPGQGLQFLFEYFSETQRNKGNFPGRFSGRQFSNSRSEMNVSTLELGDSALYLCASSPDVGQSEQYFGPGTRLTVT.

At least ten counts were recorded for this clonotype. CDR3 protein: CASSYSIHSTDTQYF. CDR3 coding DNA: TGTGCCAGCAGTTACTCGATTCATTCCACAGATACGCAGTATTTT. The chain employs TRBV6-5 and TRBJ2-3; no firm D call. V lost 0 bases and J lost 2, with 9 bases in between. CDR3 size: 15 residues. CDR1 is MNHEY, CDR2 SVGAGI, per germline.

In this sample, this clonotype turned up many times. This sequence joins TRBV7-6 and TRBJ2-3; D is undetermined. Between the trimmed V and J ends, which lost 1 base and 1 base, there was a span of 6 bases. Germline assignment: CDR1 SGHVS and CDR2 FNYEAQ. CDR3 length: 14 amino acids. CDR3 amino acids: CASSLGEGTDTQYF. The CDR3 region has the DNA TGTGCCAGCAGCTTAGGCGAGGGCACAGATACGCAGTATTTT. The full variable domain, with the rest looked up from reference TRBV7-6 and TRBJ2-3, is GAGVSQSPRYKVTKRGQDVALRCDPISGHVSLYWYRQALGQGPEFLTYFNYEAQQDKSGLPNDRFSAERPEGSISTLTIQRTEQRDSAMYRCASSLGEGTDTQYFGPGTRLTVL.

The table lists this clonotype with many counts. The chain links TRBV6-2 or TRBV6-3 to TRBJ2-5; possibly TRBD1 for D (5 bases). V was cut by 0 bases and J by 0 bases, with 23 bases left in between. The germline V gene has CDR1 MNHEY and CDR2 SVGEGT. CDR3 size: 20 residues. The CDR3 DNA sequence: TGTGCCAGCAGTTACTCTCGATATGGAACAGGCATACCCTACCAAGAGACCCAGTACTTC. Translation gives CASSYSRYGTGIPYQETQYF.

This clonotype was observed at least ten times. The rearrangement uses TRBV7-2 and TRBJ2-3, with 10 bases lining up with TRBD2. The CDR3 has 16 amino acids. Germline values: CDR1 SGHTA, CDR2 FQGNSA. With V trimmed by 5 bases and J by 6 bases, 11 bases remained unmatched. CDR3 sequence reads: CASSVRSSGSRDTQYF. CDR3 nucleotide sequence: TGTGCCAGCAGCGTTCGGTCTAGCGGGAGTAGGGATACGCAGTATTTT.

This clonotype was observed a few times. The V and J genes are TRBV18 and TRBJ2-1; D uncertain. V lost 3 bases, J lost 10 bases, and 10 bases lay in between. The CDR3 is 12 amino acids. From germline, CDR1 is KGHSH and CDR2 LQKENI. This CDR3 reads CASSPLPYEQFF. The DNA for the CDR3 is TGTGCCAGCTCACCTCTCCCCTACGAGCAGTTCTTC.

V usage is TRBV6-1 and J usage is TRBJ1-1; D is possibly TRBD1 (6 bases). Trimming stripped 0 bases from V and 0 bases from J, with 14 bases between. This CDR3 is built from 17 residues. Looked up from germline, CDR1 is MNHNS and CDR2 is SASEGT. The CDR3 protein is CASSEAIGQLMNTEAFF. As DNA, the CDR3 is TGTGCCAGCAGTGAAGCCATTGGACAGCTCATGAACACTGAAGCTTTCTTT.